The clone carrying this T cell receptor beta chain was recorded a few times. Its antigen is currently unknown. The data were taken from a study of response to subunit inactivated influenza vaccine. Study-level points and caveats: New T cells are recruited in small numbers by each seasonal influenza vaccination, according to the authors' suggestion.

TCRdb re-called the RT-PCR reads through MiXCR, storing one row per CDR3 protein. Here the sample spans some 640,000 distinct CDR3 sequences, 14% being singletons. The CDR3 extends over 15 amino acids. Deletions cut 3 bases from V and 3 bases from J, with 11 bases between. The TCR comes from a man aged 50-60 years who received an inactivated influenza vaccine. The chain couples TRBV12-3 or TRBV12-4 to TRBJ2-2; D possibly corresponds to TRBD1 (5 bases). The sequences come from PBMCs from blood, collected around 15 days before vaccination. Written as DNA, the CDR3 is TGTGCCAGCAGTTTTTGGGGCCCGGACACCGGGGAGCTGTTTTTT. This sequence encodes CASSFWGPDTGELFF.